This T cell receptor beta chain came from a study of human T cells and chemical hapten exposure. TCRdb fed the RACE reads into MiXCR, producing one record per CDR3 protein. The table records under 45,000 distinct CDR3 sequences, under 12% of them present only once. As for time point: pre-sensitization, week 0. The treatment was: therapeutic diphenylcyclopropenone sensitization with weekly scalp DPC. This clonotype was detected ten times or more. The CDR3 is 12 residues long. Germline lookup yields CDR1 SGHRS and CDR2 YFSETQ. V lost 5 bases, J lost 2 bases, and 8 bases lay in between. This clonotype originated in a man aged 25-45 years with alopecia areata. Some clones in this sample may be carry-over from other donors' samples. Sequenced material: whole blood, taken in connection with sensitization to the hapten diphenylcyclopropenone (DPC). V usage is TRBV5-1 and J usage is TRBJ2-7; tentatively, D is TRBD1 (5 bases). The CDR3, as DNA: TGCGCCAGCAGGCTGACAGCCTACGAGCAGTACTTC. Its translation is CASRLTAYEQYF.